This T cell receptor (beta chain) was documented in a study of regulatory dendritic cells for organ transplantation. Study-level results: The most alloreactive TCR clonotypes were found in resting memory CD8+ cells. Between individuals, the alloreactive memory CD8+ T cell pool differed considerably.

The protocol was immunoSEQ multiplex PCR, while the TCRdb copy is restricted to in-frame clones and leaves out a portion. The sample includes under 35,000 clones, roughly 84% of them seen just once. Naive CD45RA+ and memory CD45RO+ CD4+ or CD8+ T cells were FACS-sorted. This clone has only one observation. The antigen is undetermined. The sample consisted of naive CD8+ T cells from blood. Subset specified: CD45RA+ naive T cells. This clonotype was obtained from a human donor in good health.

This chain's CDR3 is CASSDRGTYTDTQYF. DNA of the CDR3: TGTGCCAGCAGCGACCGGGGGACCTACACAGATACGCAGTATTTT. The chain employs TRBV6-5 and TRBJ2-3; perhaps TRBD2 as D (6 bases). Per germline, CDR1 MNHEY and CDR2 SVGAGI. The CDR3 runs 15 residues. V lost 6 bases and J 2 bases, leaving 15 bases between the germline ends.